The source of this T cell receptor beta chain is a study of T cells after posttransplantation cyclophosphamide. Overall study results and limits: Later post-transplant blood repertoires were often dominated by donor CD8+ memory clones.

TCRdb keeps only in-frame clones here, not all; method: immunoSEQ multiplex PCR. The data show tens of thousands of clones, with roughly 91% seen just once and under 3% held by the top ten. With respect to this clone: The antigen remains undetermined.

Deletions cut 7 bases from V and 6 bases from J, with 16 bases between. CDR1 and CDR2 from the germline V gene are LNHDA and SQIVND (reference sequence). The CDR3 extends over 15 amino acids. Busulfan-fludarabine conditioning, marrow transplant, and cyclophosphamide on days +3 and +4 were administered. This material consisted of PBMCs, taken 55 to 70 days after allogeneic stem cell transplant with posttransplant cyclophosphamide. The clonotype was recovered from a male patient in his sixties or seventies who received an allogeneic stem cell transplant from a related donor and was CMV-positive. The graft donor may have contributed some T cells. This rearrangement joins TRBV19 to TRBJ1-6; D gene ambiguous. The CDR3 DNA sequence: TGTGCCAGTACCCGGGAGGAGTTAAGTAATTCACCCCTCCACTTT. This encodes CASTREELSNSPLHF.